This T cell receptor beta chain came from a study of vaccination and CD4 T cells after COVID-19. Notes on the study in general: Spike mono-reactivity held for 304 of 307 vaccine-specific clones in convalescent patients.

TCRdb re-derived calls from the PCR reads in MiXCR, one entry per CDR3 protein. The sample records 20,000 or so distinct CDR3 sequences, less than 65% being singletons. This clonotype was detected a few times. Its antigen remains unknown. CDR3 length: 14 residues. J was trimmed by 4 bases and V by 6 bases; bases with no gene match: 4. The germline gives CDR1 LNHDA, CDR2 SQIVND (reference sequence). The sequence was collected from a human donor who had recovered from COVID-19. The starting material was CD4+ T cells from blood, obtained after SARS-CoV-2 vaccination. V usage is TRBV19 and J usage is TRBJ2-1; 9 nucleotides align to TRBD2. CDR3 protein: CASRLAGGYNEQFF. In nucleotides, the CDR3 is TGTGCCAGTAGGCTCGCGGGAGGGTACAATGAGCAGTTCTTC.